The clone carrying this T cell receptor beta chain was seen only once. The data belong to a study of CD8 T cells in Susac syndrome. Study context: Sequencing included Susac syndrome patients, six of them with active disease and roughly 8 in remission.

Sequencing of TCR beta was performed on blood CD8+ and CD4+ T cells. It was negative isolation that provided the CD8+ and CD4+ T cells, whereas TEMRA cells were enriched by FACS. An input of about 0.45 to 1 ug of RNA was subjected to reverse transcription using random hexamers. TCR beta CDR3 was amplified by immunoSEQ covering 54 Vbeta and 13 Jbeta. MiXCR, applied by TCRdb to the immunoSEQ multiplex PCR reads, yields one record per CDR3 protein. The table has 140,000 to 150,000 distinct CDR3 sequences, 90% to 97% seen once. The receptor was derived from a human donor with Susac syndrome. Input material: CD4+ T cells from PBMCs.

CDR3 coding DNA: TGTGCCAGCAGCCTCCGGGACAGGGCTGTGGATACGCAGTATTTT. Translating gives CASSLRDRAVDTQYF. This chain joins TRBV9 and TRBJ2-3; TRBD1 matches 9 bases. Unmatched junction bases numbered 9, after V lost 4 bases and J lost 6 bases. CDR3 length equals 15 residues. Germline V lookup: CDR1 SGDLS, CDR2 YYNGEE.